The clone carrying this T cell receptor beta chain was counted many times. TCRdb reanalysed the 5' RACE reads using MiXCR and keeps one entry per CDR3 protein. The sample shows about 41,000 distinct CDR3 sequences, 4% to 5.5% of them seen only once. Trimming took 1 base from V and 2 from J, leaving 7 bases between them. The germline gives CDR1 SGHRS, CDR2 YFSETQ. This CDR3 is built from 15 residues. The source of the sample is a study of T cells of healthy individuals. The receptor was isolated from a human donor in good health. The rearrangement joins TRBV5-1 to TRBJ2-6; D uncertain. Here the CDR3 reads CASSLTGAGANVLTF. CDR3 sequence (DNA): TGCGCCAGCAGCTTGACTGGGGCTGGGGCCAACGTCCTGACTTTC.